Each of the 17 T cell receptor beta chains below was sequenced from the same sample in a study of PD-L1 blockade in urothelial cancer. Profiled with immunoSEQ multiplex PCR; TCRdb holds only in-frame clones, not every one. This table holds about 76,000 clones, 84% found once. Sequencing used PBMCs, obtained around atezolizumab (anti-PD-L1) treatment. The receptors were sampled from a man between 65 and 79 years old with urothelial cancer.

To note about this clone: Different DNA sequences within this sample yield the same CDR3. The rearrangement uses TRBV27 and TRBJ2-1; the D gene is possibly TRBD2 (5 bases). The ends were cut back, 6 bases at V and 0 bases at J, with 12 bases in the middle. This CDR3 has 15 amino acids. Germline V gene data show CDR1 as MNHEY and CDR2 as SMNVEV (reference sequence). CDR3 residues: CASSLTRDSYNEQFF. CDR3 nucleotide sequence: TGTGCCAGCAGCCTAACCCGGGACTCCTACAATGAGCAGTTCTTC.

The chain has TRBV7-9 and TRBJ2-1; D is possibly TRBD2 (6 bases). V was pared by 2 bases and J by 8 bases, with 22 bases between. The CDR3 has 17 residues. CDR1 SEHNR and CDR2 FQNEAQ come from the germline V gene (reference sequence). CDR3 coding DNA: TGTGCCAGCAGCTTAATTCCCGCAGGAAGACTAGATCATGAGCAGTTCTTC. This sequence encodes CASSLIPAGRLDHEQFF.

The chain is built from TRBV29-1 and TRBJ2-1; the D gene is possibly TRBD2 (5 bases). The CDR3 runs 16 residues. Trimming removed 0 bases from V and 3 bases from J, with 15 bases in between. The germline V gene encodes CDR1 SQVTM and CDR2 ANQGSEA. CDR3 amino acids: CSVEELAGHIYNEQFF. The DNA of the CDR3 is TGCAGCGTTGAAGAATTGGCGGGTCACATCTACAATGAGCAGTTCTTC.

This clone was seen a few times. The chain links TRBV28 to TRBJ1-2; TRBD1 might be the D (6 bases). V lost 3 bases and J 5 bases, leaving 13 bases between the germline ends. The CDR3 totals 14 residues. Germline V gives CDR1 MDHEN, CDR2 SYDVKM. This chain's CDR3 is CASSFAGVTYGYTF. CDR3 bases: TGTGCCAGCAGTTTCGCAGGGGTCACATATGGCTACACCTTC.

J is TRBJ2-7 and V is TRBV21-1; the table calls TRBD1, which could not be checked here. TRBV21-1 is marked as a pseudogene. The CDR3 loop spans 14 amino acids. The CDR3 DNA follows: TGTGCCAGCAGCAAATTCCCAGACTCCTACGAGCAGTACTTC. As protein: CASSKFPDSYEQYF.

The chain links TRBV6-6 to TRBJ1-4; 8 bases are a match to TRBD1. Looked up from germline, CDR1 is MNHNY and CDR2 is SVGAGI (reference sequence). The J segment lost 6 bases and the V segment lost 6 bases, leaving 9 bases of the junction unmatched. There are 15 residues in the CDR3. As DNA, the CDR3 is TGTGCCAGCAGGCCAAGTCAGGGGGCTGATGAAAAACTGTTTTTT. It translates to CASRPSQGADEKLFF.

This rearrangement joins TRBV28 to TRBJ1-1; 7 positions match TRBD1. Germline values: CDR1 MDHEN, CDR2 SYDVKM. The CDR3 has 16 residues. V dropped 4 bases and J dropped 2; count of bases not matched to a gene: 10. CDR3 sequence: CASSSIDRVKNTEAFF. For the CDR3, the DNA is TGTGCCAGCAGTTCCATTGACAGGGTAAAAAACACTGAAGCTTTCTTT.

V usage is TRBV2 and J usage is TRBJ2-3, with D possibly matching TRBD1 (6 bases). Trimming took 2 bases from V and 5 from J, leaving 14 bases between them. Germline CDR1 reads SNHLY; CDR2 reads FYNNEI. CDR3 length: 15 residues. The CDR3 here is CASSESDSRRDTQYF. Here the CDR3 DNA reads TGTGCCAGCAGTGAATCGGACAGTAGAAGAGATACGCAGTATTTT.

The CDR3 region is CACRKAGVGTGELFF. The CDR3 DNA is TGTGCCTGCCGGAAAGCGGGAGTAGGCACCGGGGAGCTGTTTTTT. The rearrangement joins TRBV6-1 to TRBJ2-2; TRBD2 matches at 8 bases. The V gene's germline CDR1 is MNHNS and CDR2 SASEGT. The CDR3 covers 15 residues. The ends lost 11 bases at V and 4 bases at J; junction bases unmatched: 12.

The chain combines TRBV28 with TRBJ1-4; TRBD1 matches 9 bases. V shed 4 bases and J 8 bases; nucleotides not matched to a gene: 11. The germline CDR1 and CDR2 sequences are MDHEN and SYDVKM. The CDR3 length is 16 residues. The DNA of the CDR3 is TGTGCCAGCAGTTCTCCTTTCGGGACAGGGCACGAAAAACTGTTTTTT. This encodes CASSSPFGTGHEKLFF.

The gene calls are TRBV2 and TRBJ2-1, with D possibly matching TRBD2 (5 bases). Trimming removed 5 bases at V and 3 bases at J, with 8 bases between. CDR1 SNHLY and CDR2 FYNNEI come from the germline V gene. The CDR3 has 13 residues. In DNA form, the CDR3 reads TGTGCCAGCAGTCTAGCCAACTACAATGAGCAGTTCTTC. Residues: CASSLANYNEQFF.

CDR3 residues: CASSIRGNGPQHF. The CDR3 DNA follows: TGTGCCAGTAGTATTCGGGGGAACGGGCCCCAGCATTTT. V gene TRBV19 combines with J gene TRBJ1-5, with D maybe TRBD1 (5 bases). The CDR3 consists of 13 residues. The V and J ends lost 3 bases and 9 bases respectively, with 12 bases between them. CDR1 is LNHDA, CDR2 SQIVND, per germline (reference sequence).

CDR3 sequence reads: CASSPYRGRTDTQYF. CDR3 nucleotides: TGTGCCAGTAGTCCATACAGGGGGCGTACAGATACGCAGTATTTT. This chain links TRBV19 with TRBJ2-3; 9 bases fit TRBD1. The trim removed 5 bases at V and 3 bases at J, leaving 6 bases unmatched. CDR1 and CDR2 from the germline V gene are LNHDA and SQIVND (reference sequence). This CDR3 comprises 15 residues.

The chain has TRBV18 and TRBJ2-5, with 12 nucleotides matching TRBD2. The trim removed 6 bases at V and 3 bases at J, leaving 2 bases unmatched. The CDR3 length is 14 residues. Germline loops: CDR1 KGHSH, CDR2 LQKENI. The CDR3 loop reads CASSWTSGEETQYF. Here the CDR3 DNA reads TGTGCCAGCTCCTGGACTAGCGGGGAAGAGACCCAGTACTTC.

This chain joins TRBV27 and TRBJ2-7; maybe TRBD1 (6 bases). V lost 3 bases, J lost 3 bases, and 9 bases lay in between. This CDR3 spans 13 amino acids. Germline V CDR1 and CDR2: MNHEY, SMNVEV (reference sequence). The CDR3 here is CASSFRQDYEQYF. The CDR3 DNA reads as TGTGCCAGCAGTTTCAGACAGGACTACGAGCAGTACTTC.

The chain has TRBV18 and TRBJ1-1; perhaps TRBD1 as D (5 bases). V was shortened by 2 bases and J by 6 bases, with 13 bases between the two germline ends. Germline V gene data show CDR1 as KGHSH and CDR2 as LQKENI. The CDR3 covers 14 residues. CDR3 DNA sequence: TGTGCCAGCTCACCAGAGCAGGGCCGAGCTGAAGCTTTCTTT. Translation gives CASSPEQGRAEAFF.

The V and J genes are TRBV6-6 and TRBJ1-4; 7 positions match TRBD1. Germline V CDR1 and CDR2: MNHNY, SVGAGI (reference sequence). The CDR3 runs to 14 residues. The J segment lost 0 bases and the V segment lost 7 bases, leaving 2 bases of the junction unmatched. The CDR3 spells CASKDRATNEKLFF. The CDR3 DNA is TGTGCCAGCAAAGACAGGGCAACTAATGAAAAACTGTTTTTT.